The 27 T cell receptor beta chains reported below all come from one sample, sequenced in a study of vaccination and CD4 T cells after COVID-19. The Oncomine TCR Beta short-read assay sequenced DNA from cultured CD4+ T cells. From the PCR reads, TCRdb called clonotypes with MiXCR, one entry per CDR3 protein. The table lists 11,000 to 15,000 distinct CDR3 sequences, about 73% of them singletons. Treatment: roughly 11-day PBMC culture with coronavirus spike peptide pools or control peptides (ViraFEST assay). These TCRs are of unknown antigen specificity. The material sequenced was CD4+ T cells from blood, cultured in vitro. The receptors here all came from a human donor who had recovered from COVID-19.

V and J are TRBV7-9 and TRBJ1-5, with 12 positions matching TRBD1. CDR3 size: 19 residues. CDR1 and CDR2 from the germline V gene are SEHNR and FQNEAQ (reference sequence). Trimming removed 5 bases from V and 6 bases from J; junction bases left unmatched: 17. The DNA for the CDR3 is TGTGCCAGCAGCCCTATTCCGGGACAGGGGGCGCGCGACGGTCAGCCCCAGCATTTT. Its translation: CASSPIPGQGARDGQPQHF. Supplemented by reference TRBV7-9 and TRBJ1-5, the full variable domain reads DTGVSQNPRHKITKRGQNVTFRCDPISEHNRLYWYRQTLGQGPEFLTYFQNEAQLEKSRLLSDRFSAERPKGSFSTLEIQRTEQGDSAMYLCASSPIPGQGARDGQPQHFGDGTRLSIL.

The chain has TRBV6-4 and TRBJ2-5, with a possible D match to TRBD2 (6 bases). The CDR3 has 15 residues. V dropped 7 bases and J dropped 3 bases, with 18 bases sitting between them. Germline CDR1 reads MRHNA; CDR2 reads SNTAGT. The CDR3 loop is CASNRQRRDKETQYF. The CDR3 bases are TGTGCCAGCAATCGACAGAGGAGGGATAAAGAGACCCAGTACTTC.

This clonotype was found a few times. V and J are TRBV6-2 or TRBV6-3 and TRBJ1-2; the D is unclear. CDR3 length: 11 amino acids. V shed 7 bases and J shed 4 bases, with 7 bases lying between them. Germline V gene sequence: CDR1 MNHEY, CDR2 SVGEGT. CDR3 amino acids: CASIGRYGYTF. The DNA of the CDR3 is TGTGCCAGCATAGGGCGCTATGGCTACACCTTC.

This clonotype rates as medium-sized. The V and J genes are TRBV9 and TRBJ1-1; the match to TRBD1 covers 7 bases. J was trimmed by 5 bases and V by 4 bases; bases with no gene match: 8. This CDR3 has 14 residues. Per the germline V gene, CDR1 is SGDLS and CDR2 is YYNGEE. The CDR3 DNA reads as TGTGCCAGCAGCCCCGGGAGGGGGCGGACTGAAGCTTTCTTT. Translated, it gives CASSPGRGRTEAFF. The complete variable domain, with remaining parts taken from reference TRBV9 and TRBJ1-1, reads DSGVTQTPKHLITATGQRVTLRCSPRSGDLSVYWYQQSLDQGLQFLIQYYNGEERAKGNILERFSAQQFPDLHSELNLSSLELGDSALYFCASSPGRGRTEAFFGQGTRLTVV.

This clonotype appeared a single time. The chain couples TRBV20-1 to TRBJ2-3; 11 nucleotides agree with TRBD2. CDR3 length equals 15 residues. Germline assignment: CDR1 DFQATT and CDR2 SNEGSKA (reference sequence). The V gene end was trimmed by 1 base and the J gene end by 4 bases; junction bases not matched to a gene: 4. CDR3 amino acids: CSARGDSGRADTQYF. CDR3 bases: TGCAGTGCTAGAGGGGATAGCGGGAGGGCAGATACGCAGTATTTT.

J is TRBJ2-3 and V is TRBV30, with 16 bases aligning to TRBD2. Germline V CDR1 and CDR2: GTSNPN, SVGIG (reference sequence). The CDR3 loop spans 16 amino acids. J gave up 5 bases and V 7 bases, and 9 bases lay outside the gene matches. The CDR3 spells CASTGTSGRVGDTQYF. In DNA form, the CDR3 reads TGTGCCTCCACCGGGACTAGCGGGAGGGTAGGAGATACGCAGTATTTT.

V and J are TRBV15 and TRBJ2-7; possibly TRBD1 for D (5 bases). The V end was cut by 2 bases, the J end by 3 bases, with 17 bases between. There are 16 residues in the CDR3. Per the germline V gene, CDR1 is LNHNV and CDR2 is YYDKDF (reference sequence). The CDR3 bases are TGTGCCACCAGCAGACCCCAAAAAGGGCAGGGCTACGAGCAGTACTTC. It yields the protein CATSRPQKGQGYEQYF.

Judged by abundance, this clonotype is medium-sized (0.01 to 0.1%). The chain recombines TRBV7-2 with TRBJ2-1; 8 nucleotides align to TRBD2. The germline V gene has CDR1 SGHTA and CDR2 FQGNSA. V trimming: 5 bases; J trimming: 0 bases; junction bases outside the gene matches: 12. CDR3 length equals 18 residues. The CDR3 loop reads CASSPAGGGGFSYNEQFF. The DNA for the CDR3 is TGTGCCAGCAGCCCAGCCGGGGGGGGCGGTTTCTCCTACAATGAGCAGTTCTTC.

This clonotype came up a few times. Compared with germline, one end of the junction differs, possibly owing to a read error. The chain is built from TRBV6-1 and TRBJ1-1; D is uncertain. Germline V gene sequence: CDR1 MNHNS, CDR2 SASEGT. This CDR3 has 13 residues. CDR3 in amino acids: CASREAGSTEAFF. In DNA form, the CDR3 reads TGTGCCAGCAGGGAAGCAGGTTCCACTGAAGCTTTCTTT.

This sequence joins TRBV24-1 and TRBJ1-1; 8 nucleotides line up with TRBD1. Germline loops: CDR1 KGHDR, CDR2 SFDVKD. Trimming cost V 2 bases and J 7 bases; bases outside gene matches: 2. This CDR3 has 13 amino acids. The CDR3 is CATSDYTGGEAFF. The CDR3 bases are TGTGCCACCAGTGATTACACAGGGGGTGAAGCTTTCTTT.

In DNA form, the CDR3 reads TGTGCCAGCGCCCGACTAGCGGGAGACGAGCAGTACTTC. Protein product: CASARLAGDEQYF. This chain joins TRBV5-4 and TRBJ2-7, with TRBD2 matching 12 bases. The ends lost 7 bases at V and 5 bases at J; junction bases unmatched: 4. CDR1 is SGHNT, CDR2 YYREEE, per germline (reference sequence). CDR3 length: 13 residues.

The chain carries TRBV6-2 or TRBV6-3 and TRBJ1-5; TRBD1 might be the D (6 bases). The length of the CDR3 is 14 residues. The ends were cut back, 5 bases at V and 2 bases at J, with 10 bases in the middle. CDR1 and CDR2 (germline): MNHEY, SVGEGT. The chain's CDR3 is CASSRPGGNQPQHF. CDR3 DNA: TGTGCCAGCAGTCGACCAGGGGGCAATCAGCCCCAGCATTTT.

This chain connects TRBV6-1 to TRBJ1-1; 7 bases match TRBD1. Germline trimming cut 5 bases from V and 5 bases from J; bases unmatched to any gene: 11. The CDR3 has 15 residues. The germline V gene encodes CDR1 MNHNS and CDR2 SASEGT. CDR3 loop: CASSPRQGHETEAFF. The CDR3 DNA follows: TGTGCCAGCAGTCCCCGACAGGGCCATGAAACTGAAGCTTTCTTT.

V and J are TRBV6-2 or TRBV6-3 and TRBJ2-7; TRBD1 agrees at 7 bases. The germline V gene has CDR1 MNHEY and CDR2 SVGEGT. The J segment lost 4 bases and the V segment lost 5 bases, leaving 11 bases of the junction unmatched. This CDR3 contains 15 residues. CDR3 coding DNA: TGTGCCAGCAGTACCCCCCGGGACAGTTTATACGAGCAGTACTTC. This codes for CASSTPRDSLYEQYF.

The chain couples TRBV2 to TRBJ1-1; 7 bases map to TRBD1. This CDR3 has 13 amino acids. Trimming at V came to 9 bases and at J to 4 bases, leaving 8 bases not matched to a gene. Germline-derived CDR1 and CDR2 are SNHLY and FYNNEI. The CDR3 bases are TGTGCCAGTAGAGACAGGGTGCGCACTGAAGCTTTCTTT. It specifies CASRDRVRTEAFF.

The gene calls are TRBV7-2 and TRBJ2-2; D uncertain. This CDR3 is 15 amino acids long. Germline lookup yields CDR1 SGHTA and CDR2 FQGNSA. The V end lost 1 base, the J end lost 2 bases, and 8 bases lay between the germline ends. This chain's CDR3 is CASSLVGLNTGELFF. The CDR3 bases are TGTGCCAGCAGCTTAGTCGGCCTAAACACCGGGGAGCTGTTTTTT.

This chain uses TRBV4-1 with TRBJ1-2; D not certain. Trimming took 4 bases from V and 6 from J, leaving 12 bases between them. Germline-derived CDR1 and CDR2 are MGHRA and YSYEKL. The CDR3 is made up of 13 amino acids. CDR3 amino acids: CASSLPRGNGYTF. The CDR3 bases are TGCGCCAGCAGCCTTCCACGGGGAAATGGCTACACCTTC.

This rearrangement joins TRBV6-2 or TRBV6-3 to TRBJ2-5, with 8 bases fitting TRBD1. This CDR3 spans 18 amino acids. The ends lost 0 bases at V and 7 bases at J; junction bases unmatched: 16. Germline V gene sequence: CDR1 MNHEY, CDR2 SVGEGT. CDR3 protein: CASSYSTGESGPARTQYF. The DNA of the CDR3 is TGTGCCAGCAGTTACTCGACAGGGGAGTCGGGCCCGGCCAGGACCCAGTACTTC.

J is TRBJ2-2 and V is TRBV5-1; D not resolved. V was pared by 8 bases and J by 4 bases, with 9 bases between. The CDR3 totals 12 residues. From germline, CDR1 is SGHRS and CDR2 YFSETQ. The CDR3 is CASRTVTGELFF. CDR3 nucleotide sequence: TGCGCCAGTCGGACGGTCACCGGGGAGCTGTTTTTT.

In this sample, this clonotype turned up once. The genes are TRBV7-2 and TRBJ2-1; 8 nucleotides line up with TRBD1. This CDR3 contains 13 residues. J lost 3 bases, V lost 5 bases, and 0 bases had no gene match. From germline, CDR1 is SGHTA and CDR2 FQGNSA. The CDR3 DNA reads as TGTGCCAGCAGCGGACAGGGCTACAATGAGCAGTTCTTC. Translating gives CASSGQGYNEQFF.

The V call is TRBV24-1, the J call TRBJ1-2; a possible D gene is TRBD1 (6 bases). Per germline, CDR1 KGHDR and CDR2 SFDVKD. With 5 bases removed from V and 1 base from J, the gap between germline ends came to 16 bases. The CDR3 covers 16 residues. The CDR3 sequence is CATSVGTGFGNYGYTF. As DNA, the CDR3 is TGTGCCACCAGTGTAGGTACAGGGTTCGGTAACTATGGCTACACCTTC.

The V gene is TRBV28, the J gene TRBJ1-5, with D perhaps matching TRBD1 (5 bases). CDR1 MDHEN and CDR2 SYDVKM come from the germline V gene. Trimming took 4 bases from V and 0 from J, leaving 22 bases between them. This CDR3 comprises 19 residues. DNA for the CDR3: TGTGCCAGCAGTTCACCCCCTGGGGCTTGGGGATATAGCAATCAGCCCCAGCATTTT. Protein: CASSSPPGAWGYSNQPQHF. The whole variable domain, remainder taken from reference TRBV28 and TRBJ1-5, is DVKVTQSSRYLVKRTGEKVFLECVQDMDHENMFWYRQDPGLGLRLIYFSYDVKMKEKGDIPEGYSVSREKKERFSLILESASTNQTSMYLCASSSPPGAWGYSNQPQHFGDGTRLSIL.

This sequence joins TRBV20-1 and TRBJ2-3, with 8 bases matching TRBD2. The CDR3 has 18 amino acids. The V gene end was trimmed by 3 bases and the J gene end by 0 bases; junction bases not matched to a gene: 14. Germline V gives CDR1 DFQATT, CDR2 SNEGSKA (reference sequence). Here the CDR3 DNA reads TGCAGTGCTAGGCGGGGGGCTAGGGGGAGAGGGAGCACAGATACGCAGTATTTT. Its translation: CSARRGARGRGSTDTQYF.

This clonotype came up once. The chain uses TRBV6-2 or TRBV6-3 and TRBJ2-3; D may be TRBD1 (5 bases). This CDR3 contains 14 residues. Trimming left V 5 bases short and J 6 bases short, with 15 bases between. Germline V gene lookup returns CDR1 MNHEY and CDR2 SVGEGT. The DNA of the CDR3 is TGTGCCAGCAGTCAGACAATCCAGGGTGATACGCAGTATTTT. Residues: CASSQTIQGDTQYF.

V is TRBV19 and J is TRBJ2-5; a weak D match, TRBD2 (5 bases). Trimming removed 3 bases from V and 5 bases from J, with 13 bases in between. This CDR3 spans 14 amino acids. Germline CDR1 reads LNHDA; CDR2 reads SQIVND (reference sequence). The CDR3 DNA reads TGTGCCAGTAGTATTGCGGGCTTAAAGGAGACCCAGTACTTC. As protein: CASSIAGLKETQYF.

V gene TRBV20-1 combines with J gene TRBJ1-6; 8 positions match TRBD1. Trimming at V came to 6 bases and at J to 10 bases, leaving 5 bases not matched to a gene. The V gene's germline CDR1 is DFQATT and CDR2 SNEGSKA (reference sequence). This CDR3 has 12 residues. The CDR3 loop is CSATGVSSPLHF. CDR3 in DNA: TGCAGTGCGACAGGGGTGAGCTCACCCCTCCACTTT.

The J gene is TRBJ2-5, the V gene TRBV7-2; D is undetermined. V was cut by 5 bases and J by 7 bases, with 8 bases left in between. In germline, CDR1 is SGHTA, CDR2 FQGNSA. The CDR3 runs to 11 residues. The CDR3 DNA follows: TGTGCCAGCAGCCAGCTAGGGACCCAGTACTTC. Amino acid sequence: CASSQLGTQYF. Full variable domain (rest looked up from reference TRBV7-2 and TRBJ2-5): GAGVSQSPSNKVTEKGKDVELRCDPISGHTALYWYRQSLGQGLEFLIYFQGNSAPDKSGLPSDRFSAERTGGSVSTLTIQRTQQEDSAVYLCASSQLGTQYFGPGTRLLVL.